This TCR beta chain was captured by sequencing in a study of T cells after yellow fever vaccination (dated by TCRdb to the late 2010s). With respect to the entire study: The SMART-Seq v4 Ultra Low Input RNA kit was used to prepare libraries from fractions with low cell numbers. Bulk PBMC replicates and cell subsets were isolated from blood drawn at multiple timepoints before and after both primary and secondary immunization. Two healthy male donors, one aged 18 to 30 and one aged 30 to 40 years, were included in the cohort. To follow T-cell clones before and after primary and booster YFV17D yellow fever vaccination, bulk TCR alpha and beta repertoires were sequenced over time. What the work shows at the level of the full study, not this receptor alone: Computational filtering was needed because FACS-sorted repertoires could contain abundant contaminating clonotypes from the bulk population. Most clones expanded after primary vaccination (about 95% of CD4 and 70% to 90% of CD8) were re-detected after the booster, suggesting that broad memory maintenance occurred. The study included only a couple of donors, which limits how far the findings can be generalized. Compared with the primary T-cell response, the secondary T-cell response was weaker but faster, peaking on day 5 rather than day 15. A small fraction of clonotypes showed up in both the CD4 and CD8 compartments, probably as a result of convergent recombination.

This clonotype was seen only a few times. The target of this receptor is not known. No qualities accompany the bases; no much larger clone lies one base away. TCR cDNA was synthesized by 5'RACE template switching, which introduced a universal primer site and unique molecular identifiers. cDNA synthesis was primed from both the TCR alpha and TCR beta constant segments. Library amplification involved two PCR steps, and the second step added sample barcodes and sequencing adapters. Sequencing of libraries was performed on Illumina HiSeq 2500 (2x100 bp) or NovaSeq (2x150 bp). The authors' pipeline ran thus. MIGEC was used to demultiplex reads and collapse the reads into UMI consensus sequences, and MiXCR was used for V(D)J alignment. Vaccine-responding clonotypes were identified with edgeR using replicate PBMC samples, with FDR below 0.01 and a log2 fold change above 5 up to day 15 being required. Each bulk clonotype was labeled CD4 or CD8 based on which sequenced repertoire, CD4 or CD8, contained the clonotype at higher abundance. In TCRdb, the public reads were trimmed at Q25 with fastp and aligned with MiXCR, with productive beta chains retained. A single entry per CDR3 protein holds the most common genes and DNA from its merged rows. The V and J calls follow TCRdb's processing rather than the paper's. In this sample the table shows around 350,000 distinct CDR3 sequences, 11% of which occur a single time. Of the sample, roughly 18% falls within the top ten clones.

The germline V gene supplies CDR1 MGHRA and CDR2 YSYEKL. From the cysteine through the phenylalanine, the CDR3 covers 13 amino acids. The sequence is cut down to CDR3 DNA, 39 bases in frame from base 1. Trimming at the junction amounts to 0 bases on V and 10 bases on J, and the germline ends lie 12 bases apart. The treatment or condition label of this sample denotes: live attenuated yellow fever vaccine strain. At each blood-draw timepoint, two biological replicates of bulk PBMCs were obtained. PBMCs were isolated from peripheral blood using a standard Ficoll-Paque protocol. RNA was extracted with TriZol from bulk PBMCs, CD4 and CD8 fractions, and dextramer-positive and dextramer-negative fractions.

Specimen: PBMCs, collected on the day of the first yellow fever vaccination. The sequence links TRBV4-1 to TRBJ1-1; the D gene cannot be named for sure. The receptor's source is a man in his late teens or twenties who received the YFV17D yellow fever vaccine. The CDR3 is CASSQDRQVRAFF. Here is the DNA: TGCGCCAGCAGCCAAGATCGGCAGGTACGAGCTTTCTTT.